The TCR beta chain described here comes from a study of identical twins. V was clipped by 5 bases and J by 5 bases; unmatched bases: 7. The CDR3 extends over 15 amino acids. Germline loops: CDR1 SEHNR, CDR2 FQNEAQ (reference sequence). MiXCR was run by TCRdb on the 5' RACE reads, yielding one entry per CDR3 protein. The data show 700,000 or so distinct CDR3 sequences, 8.5% to 9% seen once. Another study also made use of these data, one on yellow fever vaccine responses in identical twins.

The clonotype originates from a woman under 30 in good health. Material for sequencing was PBMCs. The chain joins TRBV7-9 to TRBJ1-3, with 9 nucleotides matching TRBD1. CDR3 bases: TGTGCCAGCAGCGTACCGGGACAGGGTCGAAACACCATATATTTT. This encodes CASSVPGQGRNTIYF.